Listed below are T cell receptor beta chains from one sample, sequenced in a study of CD8+ T cells in alopecia areata. Repertoires were generated with immunoSEQ multiplex PCR, while TCRdb's copy carries only in-frame clones and drops some. The data show around 270,000 clones, with more than 45% seen just once and around 1.8% held by the top ten. Sequenced material: CD4+ T cells sorted from blood, taken at week 24, from a patient treated with tofacitinib. All receptors come from a human donor with alopecia areata. The CDR3 runs from the conserved cysteine through the conserved F or W.

length | J | V | CDR3
15 | TRBJ2-7 | TRBV18 | CASSREQGAGYEQYF
13 | TRBJ1-2 | TRBV29-1 | CSADRDSNYGYTF
14 | TRBJ2-3 | TRBV4-1 | CASSPPPGRNTQYF
14 | TRBJ2-7 | TRBV6-1 | CASKQGSVSYEQYF
13 | TRBJ2-3 | TRBV29-1 | CSVEDHFRDTQYF
13 | TRBJ2-7 | TRBV27 | CASRPKGRYEQYF
12 | TRBJ1-1 | TRBV2 | CASRTGQVEAFF
19 | TRBJ2-3 | TRBV7-9 | CASSLYSGGPTFRTDTQYF
15 | TRBJ2-6 | TRBV10-3 | CAISDSGAGANVLTF
17 | TRBJ2-7 | TRBV7-9 | CASSLAREGQGHYEQYF
13 | TRBJ2-5 | TRBV18 | CASSQTVQETQYF
17 | TRBJ2-6 | TRBV19 | CASSPATGISGANVLTF
14 | TRBJ2-7 | TRBV5-4 | CASNLGAGAREQYF
15 | TRBJ2-5 | TRBV6-1 | CASRGLAGAEETQYF
13 | TRBJ2-3 | TRBV13 | CASSYSASGEKYF
18 | TRBJ2-5 | TRBV5-1 | CASSLDILRGVRQETQYF
13 | TRBJ1-1 | TRBV29-1 | CSVGQGATTEAFF
17 | TRBJ1-1 | TRBV18 | CASSPRSGSRMNTEAFF
14 | TRBJ2-7 | TRBV6-5 | CASSYGRTAYEQYF
16 | TRBJ2-5 | TRBV27 | CASSLSGTRVMKTQYF
15 | TRBJ2-1 | TRBV4-3 | CASSQNAVSYNEQFF
16 | TRBJ2-1 | TRBV30 | CAWSVLWGGETNEQFF
15 | TRBJ2-3 | TRBV6-6 | CASSDSGGASDTQYF
14 | TRBJ2-5 | TRBV27 | CASSSYIRGETQYF
11 | TRBJ1-2 | TRBV29-1 | CSVQTGRGYTF
11 | TRBJ2-7 | TRBV29-1 | CSSQVGDEQYF
13 | TRBJ1-4 | TRBV29-1 | CSGDTSGREKLFF